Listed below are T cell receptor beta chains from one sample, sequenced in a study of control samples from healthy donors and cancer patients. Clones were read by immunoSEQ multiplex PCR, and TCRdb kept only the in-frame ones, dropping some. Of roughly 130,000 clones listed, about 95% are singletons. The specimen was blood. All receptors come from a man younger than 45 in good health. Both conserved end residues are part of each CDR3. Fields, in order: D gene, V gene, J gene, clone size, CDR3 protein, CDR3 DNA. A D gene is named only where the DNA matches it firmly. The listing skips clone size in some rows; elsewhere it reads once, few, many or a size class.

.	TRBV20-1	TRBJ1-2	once	CSASDRTF	TGCAGTGCCTCGGACAGAACCTTC
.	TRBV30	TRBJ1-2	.	CAWSVRGRSGVKDGYTF	TGTGCCTGGAGTGTTCGAGGAAGGAGTGGAGTGAAGGATGGCTACACCTTC
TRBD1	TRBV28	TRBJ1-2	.	CASSTQGAPSYGYTF	TGTGCCAGCAGTACTCAGGGGGCTCCGTCCTATGGCTACACCTTC
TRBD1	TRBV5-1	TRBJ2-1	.	CASSSGTGGNYNEQFF	TGCGCCAGCAGCTCCGGGACAGGGGGGAATTACAATGAGCAGTTCTTC
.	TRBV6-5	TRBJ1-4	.	CASTRRTGNEKLFF	TGTGCCAGCACCCGGAGGACTGGTAATGAAAAACTGTTTTTT
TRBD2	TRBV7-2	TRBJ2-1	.	CASSMGAGGIVSYNEQFF	TGTGCCAGCAGCATGGGAGCGGGGGGCATAGTCTCCTACAATGAGCAGTTCTTC
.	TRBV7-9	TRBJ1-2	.	CASSRTSGRRANYGYTF	TGTGCCAGCAGCCGAACCTCGGGACGTAGAGCTAACTATGGCTACACCTTC
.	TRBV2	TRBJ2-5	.	CASSSGGGSKETQYF	TGTGCCAGCAGTAGTGGGGGGGGCTCAAAAGAGACCCAGTACTTC
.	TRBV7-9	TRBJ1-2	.	CASSLGPRDPTF	TGTGCCAGCAGCTTGGGACCGCGGGACCCAACCTTC
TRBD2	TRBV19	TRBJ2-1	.	CASSKASGELNEQFF	TGTGCCAGTAGTAAGGCTAGCGGGGAATTAAATGAGCAGTTCTTC
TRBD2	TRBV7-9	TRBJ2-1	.	CASSMTSGGAVDEQFF	TGTGCCAGCAGCATGACTAGCGGGGGGGCCGTCGATGAGCAGTTCTTC
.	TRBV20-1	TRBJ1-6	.	CSARAGSPLHF	TGCAGTGCTAGAGCGGGGTCACCCCTCCACTTT
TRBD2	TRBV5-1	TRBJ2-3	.	CASSLSLGGGSDTQYF	TGCGCCAGCAGCTTGTCTCTGGGCGGGGGTTCAGATACGCAGTATTTT
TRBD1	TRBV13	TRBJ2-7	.	CASSADRGYEQYF	TGTGCCAGCAGCGCAGACAGGGGCTACGAGCAGTACTTC
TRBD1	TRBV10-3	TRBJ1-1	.	CAIGDSHTEAFF	TGTGCCATTGGGGACAGCCACACTGAAGCTTTCTTT
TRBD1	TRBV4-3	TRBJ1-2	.	CASSRVEGQGNYGYTF	TGCGCCAGCAGCCGGGTTGAGGGACAGGGGAACTATGGCTACACCTTC
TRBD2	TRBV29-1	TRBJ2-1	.	CSVTPGTSGDGSQFF	TGCAGCGTCACTCCCGGGACTAGCGGAGACGGGTCCCAGTTCTTC
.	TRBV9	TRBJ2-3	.	CASSVAGSPRSTQYF	TGTGCCAGCAGCGTGGCCGGGTCCCCGCGGTCCACGCAGTATTTT
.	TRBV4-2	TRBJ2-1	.	CASSEDSRGVYNEQFF	TGTGCCAGCAGCGAGGACAGTCGAGGGGTCTACAATGAGCAGTTCTTC
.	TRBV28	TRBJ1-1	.	CASSSARTVNTEAFF	TGTGCCAGCAGTTCTGCTCGGACAGTAAACACTGAAGCTTTCTTT
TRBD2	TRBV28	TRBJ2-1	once	CASGPAGEQFF	TGTGCCAGCGGACCAGCGGGGGAGCAGTTCTTC
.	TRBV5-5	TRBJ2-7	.	CASKGESYEQYF	TGTGCCAGCAAGGGCGAATCCTACGAGCAGTACTTC
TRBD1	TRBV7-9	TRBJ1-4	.	CASSLATGQVEKLFF	TGTGCCAGCAGCTTAGCGACGGGACAGGTTGAAAAACTGTTTTTT
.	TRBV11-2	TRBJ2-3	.	CASSFDLQDTQYF	TGTGCCAGCAGCTTCGACCTCCAAGATACGCAGTATTTT
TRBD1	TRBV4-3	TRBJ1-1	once	CASSQGGRMGTGGEGDTEAFF	TGCGCCAGCAGCCAAGGGGGGCGGATGGGGACAGGGGGAGAGGGAGACACTGAAGCTTTCTTT
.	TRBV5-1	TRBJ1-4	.	CASSLAGATNEKLFF	TGCGCCAGCAGCTTGGCAGGGGCAACTAATGAAAAACTGTTTTTT
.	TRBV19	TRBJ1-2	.	CASSLELTGKGYTF	TGTGCCAGTAGTCTCGAGCTTACAGGGAAAGGCTACACCTTC
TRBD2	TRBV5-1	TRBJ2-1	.	CASSSLAGAYNEQFF	TGCGCCAGCAGCTCACTAGCGGGGGCCTACAATGAGCAGTTCTTC
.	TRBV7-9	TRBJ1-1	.	CASSLIDFRRALNTEAFF	TGTGCCAGCAGCTTGATTGACTTTAGGCGGGCATTGAACACTGAAGCTTTCTTT
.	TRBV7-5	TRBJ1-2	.	CARSLGGSYGYTF	TGTGCCAGAAGCTTAGGGGGCTCCTATGGCTACACCTTC
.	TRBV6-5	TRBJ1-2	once	CASSYRRRGNYGYTF	TGTGCCAGCAGTTACAGGCGACGGGGAAACTATGGCTACACCTTC
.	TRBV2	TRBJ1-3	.	CASSQGPSGNTIYF	TGTGCCAGCAGTCAGGGGCCCTCTGGAAACACCATATATTTT
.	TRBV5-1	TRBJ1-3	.	CASSLSNSGNTIYF	TGCGCCAGCAGCTTGAGCAACTCTGGAAACACCATATATTTT
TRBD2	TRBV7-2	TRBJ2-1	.	CASSVERGNYNEQFF	TGTGCCAGCAGCGTGGAGCGGGGGAACTACAATGAGCAGTTCTTC
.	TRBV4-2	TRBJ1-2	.	CASSQGSWSSGYTF	TGTGCCAGCAGCCAAGGGTCGTGGAGCTCCGGCTACACCTTC
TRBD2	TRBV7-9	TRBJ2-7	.	CASTGTRFEQYF	TGTGCCAGCACGGGGACTAGGTTCGAGCAGTACTTC
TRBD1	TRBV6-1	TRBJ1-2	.	CASSEAWQGASGYTF	TGTGCCAGCAGTGAAGCGTGGCAGGGGGCTAGTGGCTACACCTTC
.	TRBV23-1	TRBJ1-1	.	CASIGTQTDPYTEAFF	TGCGCCAGCATCGGGACGCAGACAGACCCATACACTGAAGCTTTCTTT
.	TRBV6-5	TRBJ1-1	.	CASSYSRIGFEAFF	TGTGCCAGCAGTTACTCGAGGATCGGGTTTGAAGCTTTCTTT
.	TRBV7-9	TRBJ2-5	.	CASSSQGGWETQYF	TGTGCCAGCAGCTCTCAGGGGGGATGGGAGACCCAGTACTTC
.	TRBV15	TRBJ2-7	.	CATSREAQFEQYF	TGTGCCACCAGCAGAGAGGCCCAGTTCGAGCAGTACTTC
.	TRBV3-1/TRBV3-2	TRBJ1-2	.	CASSQGTGGYTF	TGTGCCAGCAGCCAAGGGACCGGCGGCTACACCTTC
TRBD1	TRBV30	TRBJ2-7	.	CAWSADRGAEQYF	TGTGCCTGGAGTGCGGACAGGGGCGCCGAGCAGTACTTC
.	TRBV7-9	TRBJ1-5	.	CASSLENQPQHF	TGTGCCAGCAGCTTAGAGAATCAGCCCCAGCATTTT
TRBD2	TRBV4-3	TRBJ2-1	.	CASSHLAGSSYNEQFF	TGCGCCAGCAGCCATTTAGCGGGGAGCTCCTACAATGAGCAGTTCTTC
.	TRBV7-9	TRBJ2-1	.	CASSFRHGPHNEQFF	TGTGCCAGCAGCTTTCGACATGGACCTCACAATGAGCAGTTCTTC
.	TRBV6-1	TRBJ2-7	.	CASSDKYFYEQYF	TGTGCCAGCAGTGACAAGTACTTCTACGAGCAGTACTTC
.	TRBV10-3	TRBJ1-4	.	CAISDLKEDEKLFF	TGTGCCATCAGTGACCTGAAAGAGGATGAAAAACTGTTTTTT
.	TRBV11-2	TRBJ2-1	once	CASSLAHEQFF	TGTGCCAGCAGCTTAGCTCATGAGCAGTTCTTC
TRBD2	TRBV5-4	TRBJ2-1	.	CASSFTSASSYNEQFF	TGTGCCAGCAGCTTTACTAGCGCGAGCTCCTACAATGAGCAGTTCTTC
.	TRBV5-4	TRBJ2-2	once	CASSLDVTGELFF	TGTGCCAGCAGCTTGGATGTCACCGGGGAGCTGTTTTTT
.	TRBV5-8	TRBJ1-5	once	CASSLGRFGNQPQHF	TGTGCCAGCAGCTTAGGTAGGTTTGGCAATCAGCCCCAGCATTTT